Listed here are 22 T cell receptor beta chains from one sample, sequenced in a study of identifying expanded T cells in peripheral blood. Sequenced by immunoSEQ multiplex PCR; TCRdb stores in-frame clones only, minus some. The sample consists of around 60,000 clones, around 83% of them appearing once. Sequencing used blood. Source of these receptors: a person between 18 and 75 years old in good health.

The chain's CDR3 is CASSSRDRASEAFF. In nucleotides, the CDR3 is TGTGCCAGCAGCTCCCGGGACAGGGCCTCTGAAGCTTTCTTT. The rearrangement joins TRBV5-6 to TRBJ1-1; 9 bases map to TRBD1. CDR1 is SGHDT, CDR2 YYEEEE, per germline. The CDR3 length is 14 residues. V gave up 3 bases and J gave up 6 bases; unmatched junction bases: 6.

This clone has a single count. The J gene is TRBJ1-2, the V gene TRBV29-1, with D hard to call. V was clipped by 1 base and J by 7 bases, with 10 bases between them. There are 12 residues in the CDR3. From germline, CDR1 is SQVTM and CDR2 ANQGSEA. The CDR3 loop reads CSVEGPLGGYTF. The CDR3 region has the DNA TGCAGCGTTGAAGGGCCCCTCGGTGGCTACACCTTC.

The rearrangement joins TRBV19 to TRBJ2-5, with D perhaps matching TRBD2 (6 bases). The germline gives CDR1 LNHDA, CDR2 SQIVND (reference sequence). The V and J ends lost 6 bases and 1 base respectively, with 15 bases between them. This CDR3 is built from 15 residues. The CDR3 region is CASRGGKRVQETQYF. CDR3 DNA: TGTGCCAGTAGGGGCGGGAAAAGGGTCCAAGAGACCCAGTACTTC.

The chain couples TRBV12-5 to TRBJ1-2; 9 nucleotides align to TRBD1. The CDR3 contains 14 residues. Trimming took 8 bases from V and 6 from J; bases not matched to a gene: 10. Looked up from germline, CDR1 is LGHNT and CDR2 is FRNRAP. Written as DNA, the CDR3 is TGTGCTAGTACGGGAACAGGGGGCAAAAATGGCTACACCTTC. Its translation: CASTGTGGKNGYTF.

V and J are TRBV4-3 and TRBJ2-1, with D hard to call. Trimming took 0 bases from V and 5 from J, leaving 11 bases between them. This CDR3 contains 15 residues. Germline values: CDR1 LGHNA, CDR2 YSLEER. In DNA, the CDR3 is TGCGCCAGCAGCCAAGATCACGGGCGGAACAATGAGCAGTTCTTC. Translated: CASSQDHGRNNEQFF.

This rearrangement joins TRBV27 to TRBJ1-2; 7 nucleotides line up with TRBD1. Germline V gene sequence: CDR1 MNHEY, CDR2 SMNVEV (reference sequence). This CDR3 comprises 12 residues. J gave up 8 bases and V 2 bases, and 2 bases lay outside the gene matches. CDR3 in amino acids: CASSLRGQGYTF. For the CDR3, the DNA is TGTGCCAGCAGTTTAAGGGGGCAGGGCTACACCTTC.

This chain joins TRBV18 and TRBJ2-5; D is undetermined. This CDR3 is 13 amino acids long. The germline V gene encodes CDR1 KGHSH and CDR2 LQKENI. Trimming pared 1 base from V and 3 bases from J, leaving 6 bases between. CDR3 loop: CASSPQVKETQYF. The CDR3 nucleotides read TGTGCCAGCTCACCACAGGTAAAAGAGACCCAGTACTTC.

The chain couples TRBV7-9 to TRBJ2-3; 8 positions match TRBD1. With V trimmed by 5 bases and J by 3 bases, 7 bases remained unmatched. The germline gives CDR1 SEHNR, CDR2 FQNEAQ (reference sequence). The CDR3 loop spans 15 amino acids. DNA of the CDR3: TGTGCCAGCAGCCCGCAGGGGGCCGGAACAGATACGCAGTATTTT. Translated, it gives CASSPQGAGTDTQYF.

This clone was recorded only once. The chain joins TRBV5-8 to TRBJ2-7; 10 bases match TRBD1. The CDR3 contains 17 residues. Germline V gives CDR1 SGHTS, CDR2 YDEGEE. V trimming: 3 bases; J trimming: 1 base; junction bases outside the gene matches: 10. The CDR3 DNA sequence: TGTGCCAGCAGCTCAGACAGGGGGCACGGTTTTTCCTACGAGCAGTACTTC. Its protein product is CASSSDRGHGFSYEQYF.

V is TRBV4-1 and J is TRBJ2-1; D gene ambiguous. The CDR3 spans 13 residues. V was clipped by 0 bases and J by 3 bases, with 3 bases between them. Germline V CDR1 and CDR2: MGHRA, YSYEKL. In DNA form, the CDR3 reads TGCGCCAGCAGCCAAGATTTCTACAATGAGCAGTTCTTC. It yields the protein CASSQDFYNEQFF.

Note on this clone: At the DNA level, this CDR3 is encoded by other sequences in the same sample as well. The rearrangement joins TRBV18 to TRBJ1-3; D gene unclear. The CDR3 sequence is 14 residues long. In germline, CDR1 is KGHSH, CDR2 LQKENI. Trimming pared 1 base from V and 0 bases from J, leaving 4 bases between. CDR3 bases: TGTGCCAGCTCACCACAGAACTCTGGAAACACCATATATTTT. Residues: CASSPQNSGNTIYF.

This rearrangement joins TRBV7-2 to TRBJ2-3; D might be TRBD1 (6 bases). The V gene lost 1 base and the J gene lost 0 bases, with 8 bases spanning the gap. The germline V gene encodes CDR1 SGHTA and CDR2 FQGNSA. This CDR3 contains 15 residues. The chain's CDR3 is CASSLGTGSTDTQYF. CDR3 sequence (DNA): TGTGCCAGCAGCTTAGGTACAGGGAGCACAGATACGCAGTATTTT.

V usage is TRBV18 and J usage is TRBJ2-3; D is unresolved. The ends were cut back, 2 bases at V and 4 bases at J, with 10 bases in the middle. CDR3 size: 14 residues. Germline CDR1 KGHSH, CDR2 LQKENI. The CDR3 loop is CASSPNGRADTQYF. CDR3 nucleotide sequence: TGTGCCAGCTCACCAAACGGACGAGCAGATACGCAGTATTTT. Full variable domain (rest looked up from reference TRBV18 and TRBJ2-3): NAGVMQNPRHLVRRRGQEARLRCSPMKGHSHVYWYRQLPEEGLKFMVYLQKENIIDESGMPKERFSAEFPKEGPSILRIQQVVRGDSAAYFCASSPNGRADTQYFGPGTRLTVL.

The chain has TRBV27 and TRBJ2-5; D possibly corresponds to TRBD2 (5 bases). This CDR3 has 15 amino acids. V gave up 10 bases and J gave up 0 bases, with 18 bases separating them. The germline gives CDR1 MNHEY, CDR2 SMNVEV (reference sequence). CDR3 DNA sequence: TGTGCCACTTACCTCCCCCCCGGGGACCAAGAGACCCAGTACTTC. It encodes CATYLPPGDQETQYF.

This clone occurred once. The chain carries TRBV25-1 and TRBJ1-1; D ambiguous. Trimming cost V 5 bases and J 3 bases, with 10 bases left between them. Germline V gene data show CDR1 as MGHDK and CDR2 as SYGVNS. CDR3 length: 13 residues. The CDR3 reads CASSTTKDTEAFF. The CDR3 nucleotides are TGTGCCAGCAGTACAACAAAGGACACTGAAGCTTTCTTT.

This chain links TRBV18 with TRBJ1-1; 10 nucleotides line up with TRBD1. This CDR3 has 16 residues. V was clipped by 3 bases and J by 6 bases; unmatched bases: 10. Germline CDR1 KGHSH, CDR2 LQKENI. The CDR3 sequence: CASSPLPGQGPAEAFF. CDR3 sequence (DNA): TGTGCCAGCTCACCGCTTCCGGGACAGGGGCCTGCTGAAGCTTTCTTT.

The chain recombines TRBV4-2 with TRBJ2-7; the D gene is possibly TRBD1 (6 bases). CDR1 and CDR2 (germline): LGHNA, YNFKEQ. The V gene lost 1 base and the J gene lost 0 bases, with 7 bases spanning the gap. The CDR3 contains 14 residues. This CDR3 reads CASSQVDSSYEQYF. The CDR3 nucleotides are TGTGCCAGCAGCCAAGTGGACAGCTCCTACGAGCAGTACTTC.

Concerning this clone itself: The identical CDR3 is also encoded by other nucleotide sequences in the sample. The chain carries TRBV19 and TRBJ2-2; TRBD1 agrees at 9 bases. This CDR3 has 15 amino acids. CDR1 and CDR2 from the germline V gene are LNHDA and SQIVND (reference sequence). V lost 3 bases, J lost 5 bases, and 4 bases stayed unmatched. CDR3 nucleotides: TGTGCCAGTAGTATTCGACAGGGGGGTACCGGGGAGCTGTTTTTT. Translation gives CASSIRQGGTGELFF.

The CDR3 DNA reads TGTGCCAGCAGCCGGACAGGGGAAAGTACCGGGGAGCTGTTTTTT. It specifies CASSRTGESTGELFF. This chain links TRBV27 with TRBJ2-2; 9 nucleotides match TRBD1. The CDR3 runs 15 residues. Germline V gives CDR1 MNHEY, CDR2 SMNVEV (reference sequence). V lost 6 bases, J lost 5 bases, and 7 bases stayed unmatched.

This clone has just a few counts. CDR3 coding DNA: TGTGCCAGTAGTACCACCGGGACAGGGGGGCAAGAGACCCAGTACTTC. This translates into CASSTTGTGGQETQYF. The chain has TRBV19 and TRBJ2-5, with 11 bases matching TRBD1. The ends lost 4 bases at V and 2 bases at J; junction bases unmatched: 6. The CDR3 spans 16 residues. CDR1 is LNHDA and CDR2 is SQIVND in the germline V gene (reference sequence).

CDR3 coding DNA: TGTGCCAGCAGTGGGACAGGGGAAGGGGGTACGCAGTATTTT. Encoded protein: CASSGTGEGGTQYF. V gene TRBV2 combines with J gene TRBJ2-3; 9 bases line up with TRBD1. Germline V gene lookup returns CDR1 SNHLY and CDR2 FYNNEI. This CDR3 contains 14 residues. V lost 4 bases to trimming and J lost 8 bases; unmatched junction nucleotides: 7.

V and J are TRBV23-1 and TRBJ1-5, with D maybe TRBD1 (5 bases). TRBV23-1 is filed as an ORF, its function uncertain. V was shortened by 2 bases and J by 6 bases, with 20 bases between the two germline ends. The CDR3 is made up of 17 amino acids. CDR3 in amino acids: CASSQPGSSHGTQPQHF. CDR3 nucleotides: TGCGCCAGCAGTCAACCCGGGTCTTCTCATGGGACTCAGCCCCAGCATTTT.